What follows are 5 T cell receptor beta chains derived from one specimen sequenced in a study of patients and donors after allogeneic stem cell transplantation. TCRdb reanalysed the RT-PCR reads using MiXCR and keeps one entry per CDR3 protein. Of about a million distinct CDR3 sequences listed, over 15% are singletons. The specimen sequenced was blood, either unsorted or a sorted T cell fraction (not recorded which). These receptors were obtained from a human donor who was either an allogeneic HSCT recipient or a stem cell or donor lymphocyte infusion donor (not recorded which). It is not recorded whose cells these are; they may come from a transplant donor.

In this sample, this clonotype turned up many times. For the CDR3, the DNA is TGCAGCGTACGTGGACATTGGGATCAGCCCCAGCATTTT. This sequence encodes CSVRGHWDQPQHF. V is TRBV29-1 and J is TRBJ1-5; TRBD1 is a possible D gene (5 bases). The ends were cut back, 6 bases at V and 5 bases at J, with 14 bases in the middle. Germline V lookup: CDR1 SQVTM, CDR2 ANQGSEA. The CDR3 has 13 amino acids.

This clonotype has a handful of counts. The chain carries TRBV7-9 and TRBJ1-2; possibly TRBD1 for D (5 bases). Germline V gives CDR1 SEHNR, CDR2 FQNEAQ (reference sequence). V was shortened by 5 bases and J by 5 bases, with 15 bases between the two germline ends. CDR3 length: 14 residues. The CDR3 nucleotides read TGTGCCAGCAGCCTCTCATTCAGGGATTATGGCTACACCTTC. It yields the protein CASSLSFRDYGYTF.

There are many counts of this clonotype. The chain has TRBV12-3 or TRBV12-4 and TRBJ2-7; 8 bases fit TRBD1. The CDR3 consists of 14 residues. With 5 bases clipped from V and 2 bases from J, the junction kept 5 bases outside the gene matches. The chain's CDR3 is CASSGQGSPYEQYF. CDR3 sequence (DNA): TGTGCCAGCAGTGGACAGGGCAGCCCCTACGAGCAGTACTTC.

The rearrangement links TRBV7-8 to TRBJ2-7; 10 bases align to TRBD2. This CDR3 is built from 16 residues. V was pared by 2 bases and J by 7 bases, with 11 bases of the junction left unmatched. Germline V gene sequence: CDR1 SGHVS, CDR2 FQNEAQ. The CDR3 sequence: CASSLRKRERGGEQYF. The CDR3 DNA sequence: TGTGCCAGCAGCTTAAGGAAGAGGGAGCGGGGGGGTGAGCAGTACTTC.

This clonotype was counted once. The chain couples TRBV11-3 to TRBJ2-7; 11 bases fit TRBD1. The germline gives CDR1 SGHNT, CDR2 YENEEA. Germline trimming cut 5 bases from V and 2 bases from J; bases unmatched to any gene: 5. The CDR3 has 15 residues. CDR3 sequence: CASSTRDRGTYEQYF. The CDR3 DNA reads TGTGCCAGCAGCACCCGGGACAGGGGGACCTACGAGCAGTACTTC. Full variable domain (outside the CDR3, taken from reference TRBV11-3 and TRBJ2-7): EAGVVQSPRYKIIEKKQPVAFWCNPISGHNTLYWYLQNLGQGPELLIRYENEEAVDDSQLPKDRFSAERLKGVDSTLKIQPAELGDSAVYLCASSTRDRGTYEQYFGPGTRLTVT.